The rows below give T cell receptor beta chains drawn from one sample of a study of CD8 T cells in ankylosing spondylitis. MiXCR was run by TCRdb on the 5' RACE reads, yielding one entry per CDR3 protein. Here the sample spans 470,000 or so distinct CDR3 sequences, roughly 25% being singletons. The sample comprised blood, either unsorted or a sorted T cell fraction (not recorded which). These receptors were collected from a male donor with ankylosing spondylitis. The CDR3 runs from the conserved cysteine through the conserved F or W. Fields, in order: D gene, V gene, J gene, clone size, CDR3 DNA, CDR3 protein. D genes are given only for firm matches. Where a row states a size, it is once, few, many or the class of an expanded clone; other rows omit it.

d_call: NA; v_call: TRBV21-1; j_call: TRBJ2-2; clone_size: NA; cdr3_nt: TGTGCCAGCAGCACGGTCAAGGAGCTGTTTTTT; cdr3_aa: CASSTVKELFF
d_call: NA; v_call: TRBV11-2; j_call: TRBJ1-1; clone_size: NA; cdr3_nt: TGTGCCAGCAGAATATCCTCGGCCGGGACTGAAGCTTTCTTT; cdr3_aa: CASRISSAGTEAFF
d_call: TRBD2; v_call: TRBV11-2; j_call: TRBJ2-1; clone_size: many; cdr3_nt: TGTGCCAGCAGCGCTCTGGGAGGGCCCTCCTACAATGAGCAGTTCTTC; cdr3_aa: CASSALGGPSYNEQFF
d_call: TRBD2; v_call: TRBV20-1; j_call: TRBJ2-1; clone_size: few; cdr3_nt: TGCAGTGCTAGAAACCAACTAGCGGACTCCTACAATGAGCAGTTCTTC; cdr3_aa: CSARNQLADSYNEQFF
d_call: NA; v_call: TRBV5-1; j_call: TRBJ2-1; clone_size: many; cdr3_nt: TGCGCCAGCAGACCCCTAACTAGTGATGAGCAGTTCTTC; cdr3_aa: CASRPLTSDEQFF
d_call: TRBD1; v_call: TRBV29-1; j_call: TRBJ1-1; clone_size: NA; cdr3_nt: TGCAGCGTTGAAGGGTGGGACAGGGGGCTAGGAACTGAAGCTTTCTTT; cdr3_aa: CSVEGWDRGLGTEAFF
d_call: NA; v_call: TRBV5-1; j_call: TRBJ1-4; clone_size: NA; cdr3_nt: TGCGCCAGCAGCGACCTGACGGGGGCAAACGAAAAACTGTTTTTT; cdr3_aa: CASSDLTGANEKLFF
d_call: TRBD1; v_call: TRBV7-6; j_call: TRBJ2-7; clone_size: NA; cdr3_nt: TGTGCCAGCAGCATGGACAGGGGTGTGGGAGAGCAGTACTTC; cdr3_aa: CASSMDRGVGEQYF
d_call: NA; v_call: TRBV12-3/TRBV12-4; j_call: TRBJ1-4; clone_size: NA; cdr3_nt: TGTGCCAGCAGTTCGATTGCCGGGGGTGGTGAAAAACTGTTTTTT; cdr3_aa: CASSSIAGGGEKLFF
d_call: NA; v_call: TRBV7-9; j_call: TRBJ1-1; clone_size: few; cdr3_nt: TGTGCCAGCAGCCCCCCTAAGAAGAGGAACACTGAAGCTTTCTTT; cdr3_aa: CASSPPKKRNTEAFF
d_call: NA; v_call: TRBV7-9; j_call: TRBJ2-1; clone_size: NA; cdr3_nt: TGTGCCAGCAGCTTTGATACGAATGAGCAGTTCTTC; cdr3_aa: CASSFDTNEQFF
d_call: NA; v_call: TRBV9; j_call: TRBJ2-1; clone_size: NA; cdr3_nt: TGTGCCAGCAGCGTTGGCCCAGGCCTCTCCTACAATGAGCAGTTCTTC; cdr3_aa: CASSVGPGLSYNEQFF
d_call: NA; v_call: TRBV20-1; j_call: TRBJ1-2; clone_size: NA; cdr3_nt: TGCAGTGCTAGAGGGAAGGGGTCCTTCACAAACTATGGCTACACCTTC; cdr3_aa: CSARGKGSFTNYGYTF
d_call: NA; v_call: TRBV6-5; j_call: TRBJ1-2; clone_size: NA; cdr3_nt: TGTGCCAGCAGTTACTCGGACAGAAAACACTATGGCTACACCTTC; cdr3_aa: CASSYSDRKHYGYTF
d_call: NA; v_call: TRBV12-3/TRBV12-4; j_call: TRBJ2-3; clone_size: NA; cdr3_nt: TGTGCCAGCAGAAGACCGGGACTCTCCACAGATACGCAGTATTTT; cdr3_aa: CASRRPGLSTDTQYF
d_call: TRBD1; v_call: TRBV5-6; j_call: TRBJ1-2; clone_size: few; cdr3_nt: TGTGCCAGCAGCTTGGAACAGGGGGCGAATGGCTACACCTTC; cdr3_aa: CASSLEQGANGYTF
d_call: TRBD2; v_call: TRBV20-1; j_call: TRBJ2-1; clone_size: NA; cdr3_nt: TGCAGTGCTATTAGCGGGAGGGCTAATAATGAGCAGTTCTTC; cdr3_aa: CSAISGRANNEQFF
d_call: TRBD2; v_call: TRBV12-3/TRBV12-4; j_call: TRBJ2-2; clone_size: few; cdr3_nt: TGTGCCAGCAGGGGACTAGCGGGAGCCGTCGGGGAGCTGTTTTTT; cdr3_aa: CASRGLAGAVGELFF
d_call: TRBD2; v_call: TRBV29-1; j_call: TRBJ2-3; clone_size: NA; cdr3_nt: TGCAGCGTTGAAGAACCTCGCGGGAGCTCAGATACGCAGTATTTT; cdr3_aa: CSVEEPRGSSDTQYF
d_call: TRBD2; v_call: TRBV4-2; j_call: TRBJ2-3; clone_size: few; cdr3_nt: TGTGCCAGCAGCCCCGGACTAGCTCACCTCTCAGATACGCAGTATTTT; cdr3_aa: CASSPGLAHLSDTQYF
d_call: TRBD2; v_call: TRBV4-2; j_call: TRBJ2-5; clone_size: NA; cdr3_nt: TGTGCCAGCAGCCAACCCACAACTAGCGGGGAGACCCAGTACTTC; cdr3_aa: CASSQPTTSGETQYF
d_call: NA; v_call: TRBV3-1; j_call: TRBJ1-6; clone_size: NA; cdr3_nt: TGTGCCAGCAGCTTAAGGGCGGCGAGGTCACCCCTCCACTTT; cdr3_aa: CASSLRAARSPLHF
d_call: TRBD1; v_call: TRBV19; j_call: TRBJ2-2; clone_size: many; cdr3_nt: TGTGCCAGTAGTATGGGACAGGGGGCCGGGGAGCTGTTTTTT; cdr3_aa: CASSMGQGAGELFF
d_call: NA; v_call: TRBV20-1; j_call: TRBJ1-4; clone_size: NA; cdr3_nt: TGCAGTGTTCGAGACCAGGGGGAAAAACTGTTTTTT; cdr3_aa: CSVRDQGEKLFF
d_call: TRBD2; v_call: TRBV29-1; j_call: TRBJ2-3; clone_size: NA; cdr3_nt: TGCAGCGTTGGACCGGGACTAGCGGGAGATACGCAGTATTTT; cdr3_aa: CSVGPGLAGDTQYF
d_call: NA; v_call: TRBV10-2; j_call: TRBJ1-5; clone_size: few; cdr3_nt: TGCGCCAGCAGTGAGTCGGGGGGTGAGCAGCCCCAGCATTTT; cdr3_aa: CASSESGGEQPQHF
d_call: NA; v_call: TRBV3-1; j_call: TRBJ2-1; clone_size: few; cdr3_nt: TGTGCCAGCAGCCTCGGACAGACCACCTACAATGAGCAGTTCTTC; cdr3_aa: CASSLGQTTYNEQFF
d_call: TRBD2; v_call: TRBV20-1; j_call: TRBJ2-5; clone_size: NA; cdr3_nt: TGCAGTGCTAGCCGCACCTATAGCGGGAGGGGGGAGACCCAGTACTTC; cdr3_aa: CSASRTYSGRGETQYF
d_call: TRBD1; v_call: TRBV3-1; j_call: TRBJ1-6; clone_size: NA; cdr3_nt: TGTGCCAGCAGCCTCAACAGGGGGAATTCACCCCTCCACTTT; cdr3_aa: CASSLNRGNSPLHF
d_call: NA; v_call: TRBV30; j_call: TRBJ2-1; clone_size: NA; cdr3_nt: TGTGCCTGGAGTGACGGATGGGGACGAAATGAGCAGTTCTTC; cdr3_aa: CAWSDGWGRNEQFF
d_call: NA; v_call: TRBV5-6; j_call: TRBJ2-5; clone_size: few; cdr3_nt: TGTGCCAGCAGGGGAGCACGGGAGAGATTTGGCGGAGAGACCCAGTACTTC; cdr3_aa: CASRGARERFGGETQYF
d_call: NA; v_call: TRBV19; j_call: TRBJ1-5; clone_size: NA; cdr3_nt: TGTGCCAGTCAATTCGGCGGGGGCGCGGGCAATCAGCCCCAGCATTTT; cdr3_aa: CASQFGGGAGNQPQHF
d_call: NA; v_call: TRBV20-1; j_call: TRBJ2-1; clone_size: NA; cdr3_nt: TGCAGTGCTCCCGAGTGGGACAATGAGCAGTTCTTC; cdr3_aa: CSAPEWDNEQFF
d_call: NA; v_call: TRBV5-1; j_call: TRBJ2-1; clone_size: NA; cdr3_nt: TGCGCCAGCAGCTTGGCCCCTACTTACAATGAGCAGTTCTTC; cdr3_aa: CASSLAPTYNEQFF
d_call: NA; v_call: TRBV20-1; j_call: TRBJ1-2; clone_size: NA; cdr3_nt: TGCAGTGCTAGCGAAGACGGAATATATGGCTACACCTTC; cdr3_aa: CSASEDGIYGYTF
d_call: TRBD1; v_call: TRBV20-1; j_call: TRBJ1-2; clone_size: NA; cdr3_nt: TGCAGTGCTAGGCCCAGGGGGATTGGCTACACCTTC; cdr3_aa: CSARPRGIGYTF
d_call: TRBD2; v_call: TRBV7-2; j_call: TRBJ2-2; clone_size: NA; cdr3_nt: TGTGCCAGCAGCTTAGGACTAGCGGGTTATACCGGGGAGCTGTTTTTT; cdr3_aa: CASSLGLAGYTGELFF
d_call: NA; v_call: TRBV5-1; j_call: TRBJ2-3; clone_size: few; cdr3_nt: TGCGCCAGCAGGATGGACCCGAGGGGGACAGATACGCAGTATTTT; cdr3_aa: CASRMDPRGTDTQYF
d_call: NA; v_call: TRBV5-1; j_call: TRBJ2-6; clone_size: few; cdr3_nt: TGCGCCAGCAGTTTTACCCTCCTCGGGCCCAACGTCCTGACTTTC; cdr3_aa: CASSFTLLGPNVLTF
d_call: TRBD1; v_call: TRBV6-6; j_call: TRBJ2-1; clone_size: NA; cdr3_nt: TGTGCCAGCAGCCGCCAGGGGGACGGTCTGCAGTTCTTC; cdr3_aa: CASSRQGDGLQFF
d_call: NA; v_call: TRBV30; j_call: TRBJ2-1; clone_size: few; cdr3_nt: TGTGCCTGGAGAAAAAGCGGGTTATACAATGAGCAGTTCTTC; cdr3_aa: CAWRKSGLYNEQFF
d_call: TRBD1; v_call: TRBV12-3/TRBV12-4; j_call: TRBJ1-5; clone_size: NA; cdr3_nt: TGTGCCAGCAGTCGACAGGGGGGGTTTCAGCCCCAGCATTTT; cdr3_aa: CASSRQGGFQPQHF
d_call: TRBD1; v_call: TRBV5-1; j_call: TRBJ1-3; clone_size: many; cdr3_nt: TGCGCCAGCAGCTTGGCAACAGGGGATTCCTCTGGAAACACCATATATTTT; cdr3_aa: CASSLATGDSSGNTIYF
d_call: NA; v_call: TRBV5-1; j_call: TRBJ1-1; clone_size: many; cdr3_nt: TGCGCCAGCAGCTCGTCGAACACTGAAGCTTTCTTT; cdr3_aa: CASSSSNTEAFF
d_call: NA; v_call: TRBV21-1; j_call: TRBJ2-3; clone_size: few; cdr3_nt: TGTGCCAGCAGCAAAGGAGGGCGAGGGGAGGGAGCCACTCCTAGCACAGATACGCAGTATTTT; cdr3_aa: CASSKGGRGEGATPSTDTQYF
d_call: NA; v_call: TRBV6-1; j_call: TRBJ2-5; clone_size: NA; cdr3_nt: TGTGCCAGCAGGGGATGGGGGGACAGAGGAGAGACCCAGTACTTC; cdr3_aa: CASRGWGDRGETQYF
d_call: NA; v_call: TRBV9; j_call: TRBJ2-1; clone_size: NA; cdr3_nt: TGTGCCAGCAGCCCTAGTGTTCTACCGAGTTACGGTGAGCAGTTCTTC; cdr3_aa: CASSPSVLPSYGEQFF
d_call: NA; v_call: TRBV5-1; j_call: TRBJ2-1; clone_size: NA; cdr3_nt: TGCGCCAGCAGCTACGAGACTAGCTCCTACAATGAGCAGTTCTTC; cdr3_aa: CASSYETSSYNEQFF